This is a list of T cell receptor beta chains from one sample in a study of TIL therapy for anti-PD-1-resistant metastatic lung cancer. This table comes from immunoSEQ multiplex PCR, and its TCRdb copy is limited to in-frame clones, with some not included. The sample yields about 57,000 clones, 70% to 85% seen once. Specimen: blood, collected at baseline. The receptor set was obtained from a woman aged 30 to 85 with non-small cell lung cancer. Each CDR3 is given with its conserved first and last residue. The order of the fields is D gene, clone size, V gene, J gene, CDR3 DNA, CDR3 protein. A D gene is named only where the DNA matches it firmly. A row's size may be missing; if present it is once, few, many or a size class.

D: NA; size: NA; V: TRBV6-1; J: TRBJ2-7; DNA: TGTGCCAGCAGTGAAGGGGGGTCCCTCTACGAGCAGTACTTC; CDR3: CASSEGGSLYEQYF
D: NA; size: NA; V: TRBV6-6; J: TRBJ2-1; DNA: TGTGCCAGCAGTTACCAAGGGCAGGACAATGAGCAGTTCTTC; CDR3: CASSYQGQDNEQFF
D: NA; size: NA; V: TRBV7-9; J: TRBJ1-4; DNA: TGTGCCAGCAGGAGTGACGGGATACGCAGGAGGAGTGAAAAACTGTTTTTT; CDR3: CASRSDGIRRRSEKLFF
D: TRBD1; size: NA; V: TRBV27; J: TRBJ2-1; DNA: TGTGCCAGCAGTTTTAGCACAGGGGTAAGCTCCTACAATGAGCAGTTCTTC; CDR3: CASSFSTGVSSYNEQFF
D: NA; size: NA; V: TRBV7-3; J: TRBJ1-1; DNA: TGTGCCAGCAGGGGTTTCGGCACTGAAGCTTTCTTT; CDR3: CASRGFGTEAFF
D: NA; size: once; V: TRBV9; J: TRBJ1-2; DNA: TGTGCCAGCAGCGTAGGGGTTGGGGGAGTAGGGACCTTC; CDR3: CASSVGVGGVGTF
D: NA; size: once; V: TRBV5-4; J: TRBJ1-2; DNA: TGTGCCAGCAGCCCGCCGGGGTTTGGCTACACCTTC; CDR3: CASSPPGFGYTF
D: TRBD1; size: NA; V: TRBV18; J: TRBJ2-7; DNA: TGTGCCAGCTCACCGGGACAGGGACTACCCTACGAGCAGTACTTC; CDR3: CASSPGQGLPYEQYF
D: NA; size: NA; V: TRBV6-5; J: TRBJ2-2; DNA: TGTGCCAGCAGTTACTCGATTGGGGACGACACCGGGGAGCTGTTTTTT; CDR3: CASSYSIGDDTGELFF
D: TRBD1; size: medium-sized; V: TRBV28; J: TRBJ1-1; DNA: TGTGCCAGCAGGACAGGGGGAGAAACTGAAGCTTTCTTT; CDR3: CASRTGGETEAFF
D: NA; size: NA; V: TRBV5-1; J: TRBJ2-5; DNA: TGCGCCAGCAGCTCAACCGGGACTCTGGGACAAGAGACCCAGTACTTC; CDR3: CASSSTGTLGQETQYF
D: NA; size: NA; V: TRBV13; J: TRBJ1-5; DNA: TGTGCCAGCAGCTTTGGGGATCAGCCCCAGCATTTT; CDR3: CASSFGDQPQHF
D: TRBD2; size: NA; V: TRBV2; J: TRBJ2-5; DNA: TGTGCCAGCAGGGCCTCGCGGGAGAATACCCAGTACTTC; CDR3: CASRASRENTQYF
D: NA; size: NA; V: TRBV5-1; J: TRBJ2-1; DNA: TGCGCCAGCAGCGTGGGGCCCTCAGGCCTCACGGGTGAGCAGTTCTTC; CDR3: CASSVGPSGLTGEQFF
D: NA; size: few; V: TRBV27; J: TRBJ2-1; DNA: TGTGCCAGCAGTTTGCGGAGGGTCAGCTACAATGAGCAGTTCTTC; CDR3: CASSLRRVSYNEQFF
D: TRBD2; size: NA; V: TRBV7-3; J: TRBJ2-1; DNA: TGTGCCAGCAGTCTACTAGCGGGTAATTACAATGAGCAGTTCTTC; CDR3: CASSLLAGNYNEQFF
D: TRBD2; size: NA; V: TRBV5-1; J: TRBJ2-3; DNA: TGCGCCAGCAGCTCACTAGCGGGGGGACCCAGGGGGTCAGATACGCAGTATTTT; CDR3: CASSSLAGGPRGSDTQYF
D: TRBD2; size: NA; V: TRBV7-2; J: TRBJ2-7; DNA: TGTGCCAGCAGTGGCCGGGTAGCGGGACCTGGAAATACCTACGAGCAGTACTTC; CDR3: CASSGRVAGPGNTYEQYF
D: NA; size: NA; V: TRBV7-2; J: TRBJ2-7; DNA: TGTGCCAGCAGCTTAAGCTACGAGCAGTACTTC; CDR3: CASSLSYEQYF
D: TRBD1; size: NA; V: TRBV19; J: TRBJ1-1; DNA: TGTGCCAGTAGTATAGTTGGGACAGGGAGCACTGAAGCTTTCTTT; CDR3: CASSIVGTGSTEAFF
D: NA; size: NA; V: TRBV4-1; J: TRBJ1-2; DNA: TGCGCCAGCAGCCACGGGGAGGGGGGTGTCGGCTACACCTTC; CDR3: CASSHGEGGVGYTF
D: NA; size: NA; V: TRBV9; J: TRBJ1-2; DNA: TGTGCCAGCAGCCAAAACTATGGCTACACCTTC; CDR3: CASSQNYGYTF
D: NA; size: once; V: TRBV6-5; J: TRBJ2-7; DNA: TGTGCCAGCATTGGCAGGGACCACGAGCAGTACTTC; CDR3: CASIGRDHEQYF
D: TRBD1; size: few; V: TRBV2; J: TRBJ1-2; DNA: TGTGCCAGCAGTCAAACTCCGGGGACAGGGGGCTATGGCTACACCTTC; CDR3: CASSQTPGTGGYGYTF
D: NA; size: NA; V: TRBV5-1; J: TRBJ1-2; DNA: TGCGCCAGCAGCTTAAATGAGGGGGAACTTTACTACACCTTC; CDR3: CASSLNEGELYYTF